Here is one TCR beta chain with its context. Its antigen is not known. The record originates from a study of regulatory T cells. The V end was cut by 0 bases, the J end by 8 bases, with 12 bases between. In germline, CDR1 is SGHRS, CDR2 YFSETQ. This CDR3 has 14 residues. Amplification used 52 TRBV primers and 13 TRBJ primers. Clones were read by immunoSEQ multiplex PCR, and TCRdb kept only the in-frame ones, dropping some. The data show 20,000 to 25,000 clones, roughly 88% seen once. Study-wide results and limits: Hydrophobic residues at CDR3 positions 6 and 7 were enriched in conventional CD4+ T cells of CD3G-deficient patients.

This sequence originates from a child aged 10-17 years with CD3G deficiency. Material: conventional CD4+ T cells sorted from blood. This chain uses TRBV5-1 with TRBJ2-1; TRBD1 might be the D (5 bases). The CDR3 spells CASSLGSGPHEQFF. CDR3 in DNA: TGCGCCAGCAGCTTGGGGTCAGGGCCCCATGAGCAGTTCTTC. Filled out from reference TRBV5-1 and TRBJ2-1, the complete variable domain reads KAGVTQTPRYLIKTRGQQVTLSCSPISGHRSVSWYQQTPGQGLQFLFEYFSETQRNKGNFPGRFSGRQFSNSRSEMNVSTLELGDSALYLCASSLGSGPHEQFFGPGTRLTVL.